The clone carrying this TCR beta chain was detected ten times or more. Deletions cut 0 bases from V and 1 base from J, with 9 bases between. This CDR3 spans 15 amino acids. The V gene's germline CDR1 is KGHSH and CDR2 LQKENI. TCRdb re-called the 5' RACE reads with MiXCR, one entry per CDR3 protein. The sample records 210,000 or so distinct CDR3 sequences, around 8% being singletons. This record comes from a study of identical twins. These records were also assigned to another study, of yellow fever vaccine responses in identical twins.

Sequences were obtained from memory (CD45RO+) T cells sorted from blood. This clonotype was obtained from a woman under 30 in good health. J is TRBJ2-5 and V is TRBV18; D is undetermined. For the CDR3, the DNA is TGTGCCAGCTCACCACCGAGTGGAGTCCAAGAGACCCAGTACTTC. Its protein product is CASSPPSGVQETQYF.